This entry features one TCR beta chain sequence. This entry is derived from a study of blood T cell repertoires in COVID-19. Study summary: Acute-phase and convalescent COVID-19 samples originated in the United States, Italy and Spain.

CDR1 is ENHRY and CDR2 is SYGVKD in the germline V gene. Trimming removed 0 bases from V and 2 bases from J; junction bases left unmatched: 2. The CDR3 runs 16 residues. Profiled with immunoSEQ multiplex PCR; TCRdb holds only in-frame clones, not every one. Of approximately 250,000 clones listed, roughly 86% were seen once; the top ten hold just under 9%. Specimen: peripheral blood. The receptor was derived from a man aged 40-50 years with active or convalescent COVID-19. The chain uses TRBV10-3 and TRBJ1-3; the match to TRBD1 covers 9 bases. The CDR3 reads CAISESGTGPGNTIYF. As DNA, the CDR3 is TGTGCCATCAGTGAGTCGGGGACAGGGCCTGGAAACACCATATATTTT.